This TCR beta chain emerged from a study of cytotoxic CD8 clonotypes in ibrutinib-treated CLL. On the study more broadly: On average, each sample had approximately 280,000 productive templates and 94,082 productive rearrangements.

On this clone itself: Its antigen is unidentified.

The V gene lost 0 bases and the J gene lost 2 bases, with 8 bases spanning the gap. Looked up from germline, CDR1 is SGHRS and CDR2 is YFSETQ. This CDR3 is 14 amino acids long. Findings of the study overall: The clonality went up when patients responded to ibrutinib and dropped back toward baseline at progression. Sustained-remission and progressing patients' sampling times differed. Baseline values of clonality outstripped age-matched healthy donors and followed circulating CD8+ T-cell counts.

Profiled with immunoSEQ multiplex PCR; TCRdb holds only in-frame clones, not every one. This repertoire shows fewer than 90,000 clones, roughly two thirds found once; its top ten account for around 5.7%. This material consisted of PBMCs, taken after 12 months of ibrutinib treatment. The sequence was collected from a human donor with chronic lymphocytic leukemia. V is TRBV5-1 and J is TRBJ2-5; D may be TRBD2 (5 bases). The CDR3 protein is CASSLGSGQETQYF. CDR3 in DNA: TGCGCCAGCAGCTTGGGTTCGGGACAAGAGACCCAGTACTTC.